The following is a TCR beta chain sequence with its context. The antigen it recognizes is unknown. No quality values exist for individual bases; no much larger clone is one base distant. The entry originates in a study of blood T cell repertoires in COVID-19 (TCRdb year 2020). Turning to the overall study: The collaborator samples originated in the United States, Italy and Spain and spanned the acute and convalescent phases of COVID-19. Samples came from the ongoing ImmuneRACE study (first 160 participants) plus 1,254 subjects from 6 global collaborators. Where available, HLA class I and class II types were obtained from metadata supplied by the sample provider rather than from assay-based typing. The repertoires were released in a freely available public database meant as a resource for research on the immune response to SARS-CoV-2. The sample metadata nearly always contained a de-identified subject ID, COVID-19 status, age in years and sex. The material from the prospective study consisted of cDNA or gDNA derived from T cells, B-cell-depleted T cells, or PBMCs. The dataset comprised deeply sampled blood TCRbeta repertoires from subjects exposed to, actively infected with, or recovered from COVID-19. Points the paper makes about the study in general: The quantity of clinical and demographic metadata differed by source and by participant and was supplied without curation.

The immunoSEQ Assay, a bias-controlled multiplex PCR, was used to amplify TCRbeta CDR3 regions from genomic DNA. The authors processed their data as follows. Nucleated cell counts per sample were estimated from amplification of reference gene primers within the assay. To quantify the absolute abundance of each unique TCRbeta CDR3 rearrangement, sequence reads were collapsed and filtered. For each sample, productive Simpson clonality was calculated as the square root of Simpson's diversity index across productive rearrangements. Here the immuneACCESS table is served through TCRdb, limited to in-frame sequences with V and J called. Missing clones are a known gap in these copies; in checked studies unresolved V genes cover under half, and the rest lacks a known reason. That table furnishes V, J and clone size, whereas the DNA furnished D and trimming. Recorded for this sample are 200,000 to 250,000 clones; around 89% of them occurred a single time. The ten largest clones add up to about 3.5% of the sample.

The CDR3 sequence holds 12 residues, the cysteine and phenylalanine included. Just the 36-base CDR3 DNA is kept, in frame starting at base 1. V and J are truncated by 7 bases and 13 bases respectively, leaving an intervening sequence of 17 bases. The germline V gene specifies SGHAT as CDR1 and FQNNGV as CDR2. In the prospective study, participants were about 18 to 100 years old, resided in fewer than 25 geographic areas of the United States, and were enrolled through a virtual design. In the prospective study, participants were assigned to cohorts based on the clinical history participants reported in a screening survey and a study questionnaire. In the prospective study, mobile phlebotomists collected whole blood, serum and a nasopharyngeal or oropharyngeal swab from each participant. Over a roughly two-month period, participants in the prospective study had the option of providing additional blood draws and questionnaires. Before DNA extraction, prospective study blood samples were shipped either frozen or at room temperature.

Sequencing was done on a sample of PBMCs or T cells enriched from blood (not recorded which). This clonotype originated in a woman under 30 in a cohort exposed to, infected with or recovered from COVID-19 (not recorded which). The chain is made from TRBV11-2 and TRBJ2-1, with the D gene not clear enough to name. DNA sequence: TGTGCCAGCAAATTAGGAGAAGCCCCTCAGTTCTTC. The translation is CASKLGEAPQFF.